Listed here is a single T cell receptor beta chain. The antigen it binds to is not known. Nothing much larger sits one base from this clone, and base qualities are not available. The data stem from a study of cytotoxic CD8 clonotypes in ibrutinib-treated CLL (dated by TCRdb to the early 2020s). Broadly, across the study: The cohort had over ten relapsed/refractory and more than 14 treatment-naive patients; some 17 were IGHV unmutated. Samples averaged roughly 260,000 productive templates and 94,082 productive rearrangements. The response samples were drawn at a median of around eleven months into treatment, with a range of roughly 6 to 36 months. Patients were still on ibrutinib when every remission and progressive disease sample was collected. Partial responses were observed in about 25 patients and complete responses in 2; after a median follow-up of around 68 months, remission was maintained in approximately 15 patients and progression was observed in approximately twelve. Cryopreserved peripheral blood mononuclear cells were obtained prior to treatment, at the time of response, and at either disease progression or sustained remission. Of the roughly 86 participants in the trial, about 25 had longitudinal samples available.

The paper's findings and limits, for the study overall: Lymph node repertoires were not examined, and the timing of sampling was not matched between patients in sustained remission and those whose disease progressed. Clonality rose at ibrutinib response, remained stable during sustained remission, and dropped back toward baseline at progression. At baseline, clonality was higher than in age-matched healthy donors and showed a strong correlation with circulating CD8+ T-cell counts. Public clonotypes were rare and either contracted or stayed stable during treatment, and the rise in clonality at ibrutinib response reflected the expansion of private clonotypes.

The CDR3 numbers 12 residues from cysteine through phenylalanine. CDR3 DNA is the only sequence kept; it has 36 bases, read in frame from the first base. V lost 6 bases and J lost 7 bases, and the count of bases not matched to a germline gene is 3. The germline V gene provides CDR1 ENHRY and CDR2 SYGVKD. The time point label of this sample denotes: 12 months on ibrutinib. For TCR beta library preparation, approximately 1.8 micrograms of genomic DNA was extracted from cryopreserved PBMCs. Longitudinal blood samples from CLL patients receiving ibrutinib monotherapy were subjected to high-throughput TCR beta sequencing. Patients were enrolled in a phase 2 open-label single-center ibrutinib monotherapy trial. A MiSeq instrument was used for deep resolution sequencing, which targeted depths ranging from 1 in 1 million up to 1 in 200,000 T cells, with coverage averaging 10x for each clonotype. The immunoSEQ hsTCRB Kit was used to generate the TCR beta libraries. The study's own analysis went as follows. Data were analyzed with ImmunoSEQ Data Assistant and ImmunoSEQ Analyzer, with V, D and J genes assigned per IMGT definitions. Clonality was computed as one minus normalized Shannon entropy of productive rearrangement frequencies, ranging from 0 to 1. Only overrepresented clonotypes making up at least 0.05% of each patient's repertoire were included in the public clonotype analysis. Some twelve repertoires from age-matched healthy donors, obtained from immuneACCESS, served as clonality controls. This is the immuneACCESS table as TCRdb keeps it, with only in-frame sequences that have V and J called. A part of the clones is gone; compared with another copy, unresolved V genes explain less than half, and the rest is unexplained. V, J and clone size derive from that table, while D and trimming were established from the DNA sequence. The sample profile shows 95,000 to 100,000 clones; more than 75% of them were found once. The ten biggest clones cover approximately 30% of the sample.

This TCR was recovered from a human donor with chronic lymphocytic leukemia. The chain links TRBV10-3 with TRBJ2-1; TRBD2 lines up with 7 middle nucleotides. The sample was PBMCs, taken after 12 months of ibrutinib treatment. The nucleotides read TGTGCCATCAGGGCGGGGGAGAATGAGCAGTTCTTC. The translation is CAIRAGENEQFF.